These 6 T cell receptor beta chains were sequenced from one sample in a study of cytomegalovirus exposure and HLA in healthy donors (TCRdb year 2017). Receptors were amplified or captured by the immunoSEQ multiplex PCR assay. The multiplex PCR relied on a mix of 60 forward primers for TCR Vbeta segments and 13 reverse primers for TCR Jbeta segments. The source is immuneACCESS, and TCRdb retained only in-frame sequences with V and J called. Part of the clones is not carried over; for the studies checked, unresolved V genes explain less than half of this, and the remainder is unexplained. Across this sample there are approximately 140,000 clones, with roughly 80% seen only once. Of the sample, about 3.5% falls within the top ten clones. Sequenced sample: PBMCs. The receptor set was obtained from a middle-aged man in good health and CMV-seronegative.

The chain recombines TRBV6-5 with TRBJ1-2; D gene unclear. From germline, CDR1 is MNHEY and CDR2 SVGAGI. V dropped 6 bases and J dropped 5 bases, with 10 bases sitting between them. This CDR3 is 12 amino acids long. CDR3 sequence (DNA): TGTGCCAGCAGCGGTTCAGGATATGGCTACACCTTC. Its translation is CASSGSGYGYTF.

This clone was picked up a small number of times. V is TRBV5-1 and J is TRBJ2-4; a possible D gene is TRBD2 (6 bases). The CDR3 is 15 amino acids. Looked up from germline, CDR1 is SGHRS and CDR2 is YFSETQ. Deletions cut 5 bases from V and 6 bases from J, with 18 bases between. CDR3 sequence: CASSFGGTDANIQYF. The CDR3 DNA is TGCGCCAGCAGTTTCGGCGGGACCGACGCAAACATTCAGTACTTC.

This clone has only one observation. Written as DNA, the CDR3 is TGTGCCAGCAGCCCCATGGGGGGGCGGAACGAGCAGTACTTC. Translating gives CASSPMGGRNEQYF. The chain joins TRBV7-2 to TRBJ2-7, with D tentatively TRBD2 (7 bases). Germline loops: CDR1 SGHTA, CDR2 FQGNSA. This CDR3 comprises 14 residues. V shed 5 bases and J shed 5 bases, with 16 bases lying between them.

This sequence joins TRBV2 and TRBJ1-5, with TRBD1 matching over 7 bases. This CDR3 contains 18 residues. V trimming: 2 bases; J trimming: 2 bases; junction bases outside the gene matches: 12. Germline CDR1 is SNHLY and CDR2 is FYNNEI. CDR3 region: CASSEYRQGQRGNQPQHF. For the CDR3, the DNA is TGTGCCAGCAGTGAATACCGACAGGGCCAGAGGGGCAATCAGCCCCAGCATTTT.

A few counts support this clone. The chain joins TRBV2 to TRBJ1-1, with TRBD1 matching over 8 bases. Germline assignment: CDR1 SNHLY and CDR2 FYNNEI. The CDR3 consists of 14 residues. Unmatched junction bases numbered 5, after V lost 7 bases and J lost 1 base. The CDR3 sequence is CASNRQGKNTEAFF. CDR3 in DNA: TGTGCCAGCAACCGACAGGGGAAGAACACTGAAGCTTTCTTT.

This clone was detected a few times. The V call is TRBV5-1, the J call TRBJ2-5; weak D call: TRBD2 (5 bases). Trimming cost V 4 bases and J 0 bases, with 7 bases left between them. Germline-derived CDR1 and CDR2 are SGHRS and YFSETQ. This CDR3 has 13 amino acids. CDR3 nucleotides: TGCGCCAGCAGCATCGGGAACCAAGAGACCCAGTACTTC. This codes for CASSIGNQETQYF.